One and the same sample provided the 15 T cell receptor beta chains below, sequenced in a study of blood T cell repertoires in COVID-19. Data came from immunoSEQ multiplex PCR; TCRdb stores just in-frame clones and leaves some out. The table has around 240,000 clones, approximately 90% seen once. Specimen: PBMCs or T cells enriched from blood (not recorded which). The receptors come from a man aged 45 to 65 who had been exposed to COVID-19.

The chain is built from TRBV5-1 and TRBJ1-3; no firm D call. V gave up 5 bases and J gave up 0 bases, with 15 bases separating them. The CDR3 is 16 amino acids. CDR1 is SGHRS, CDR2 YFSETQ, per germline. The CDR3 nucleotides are TGCGCCAGCAGTTATGGCGGTTCAGACTCTGGAAACACCATATATTTT. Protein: CASSYGGSDSGNTIYF.

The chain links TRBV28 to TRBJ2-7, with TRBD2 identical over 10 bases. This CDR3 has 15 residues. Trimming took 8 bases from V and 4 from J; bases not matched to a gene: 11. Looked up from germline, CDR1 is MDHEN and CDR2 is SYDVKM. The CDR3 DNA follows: TGTGCCAGCGTTCCGGCTAGCGGGAGTGTGTACGAGCAGTACGTC. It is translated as CASVPASGSVYEQYV.

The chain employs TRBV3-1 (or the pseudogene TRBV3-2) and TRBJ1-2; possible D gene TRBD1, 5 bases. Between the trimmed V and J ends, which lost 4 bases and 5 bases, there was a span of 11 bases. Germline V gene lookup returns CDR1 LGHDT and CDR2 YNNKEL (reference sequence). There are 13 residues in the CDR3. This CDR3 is CASSLTVSYGYTF. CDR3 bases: TGTGCCAGCAGCCTGACAGTTTCATATGGCTACACCTTC.

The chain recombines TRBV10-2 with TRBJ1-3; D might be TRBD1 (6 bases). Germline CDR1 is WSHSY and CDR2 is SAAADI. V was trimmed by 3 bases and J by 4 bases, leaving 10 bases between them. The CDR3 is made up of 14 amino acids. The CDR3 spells CASSEQGRGNTIYF. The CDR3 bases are TGCGCCAGCAGTGAACAGGGCAGAGGAAACACCATATATTTT.

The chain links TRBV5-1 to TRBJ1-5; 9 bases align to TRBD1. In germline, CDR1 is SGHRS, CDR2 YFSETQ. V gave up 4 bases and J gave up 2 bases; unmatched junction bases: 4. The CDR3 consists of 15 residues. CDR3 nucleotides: TGCGCCAGCAGCCCCTGGACAGGGGGCAATCAGCCCCAGCATTTT. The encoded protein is CASSPWTGGNQPQHF.

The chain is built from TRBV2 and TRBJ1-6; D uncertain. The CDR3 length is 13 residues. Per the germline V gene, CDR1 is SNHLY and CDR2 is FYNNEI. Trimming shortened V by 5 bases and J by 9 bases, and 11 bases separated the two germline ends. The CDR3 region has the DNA TGTGCCAGCAGTCCTCGAGGCATTTCACCCCTCCACTTT. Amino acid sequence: CASSPRGISPLHF.

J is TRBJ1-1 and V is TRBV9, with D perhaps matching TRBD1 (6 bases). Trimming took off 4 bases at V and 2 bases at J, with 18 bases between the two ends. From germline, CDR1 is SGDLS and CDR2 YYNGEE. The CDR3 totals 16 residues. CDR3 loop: CASSPDPGHYNTEAFF. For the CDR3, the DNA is TGTGCCAGCAGCCCAGACCCGGGACACTACAACACTGAAGCTTTCTTT.

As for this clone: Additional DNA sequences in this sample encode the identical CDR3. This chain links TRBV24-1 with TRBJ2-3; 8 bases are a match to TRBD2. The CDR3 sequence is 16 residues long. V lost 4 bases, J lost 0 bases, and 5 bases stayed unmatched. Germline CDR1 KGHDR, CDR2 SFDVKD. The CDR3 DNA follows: TGTGCCACCAGTGACTATAGCGGGGTTAGCACAGATACGCAGTATTTT. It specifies CATSDYSGVSTDTQYF.

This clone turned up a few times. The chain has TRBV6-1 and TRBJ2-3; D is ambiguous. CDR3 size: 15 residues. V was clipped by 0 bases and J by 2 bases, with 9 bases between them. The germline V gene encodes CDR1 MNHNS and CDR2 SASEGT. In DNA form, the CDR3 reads TGTGCCAGCAGTGAAGCAGCGATTTACACAGATACGCAGTATTTT. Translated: CASSEAAIYTDTQYF.

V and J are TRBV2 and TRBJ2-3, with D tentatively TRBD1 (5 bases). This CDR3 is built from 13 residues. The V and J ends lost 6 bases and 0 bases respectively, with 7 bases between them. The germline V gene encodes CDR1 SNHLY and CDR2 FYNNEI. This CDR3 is CASSPGSTDTQYF. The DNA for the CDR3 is TGTGCCAGCAGCCCAGGGAGCACAGATACGCAGTATTTT.

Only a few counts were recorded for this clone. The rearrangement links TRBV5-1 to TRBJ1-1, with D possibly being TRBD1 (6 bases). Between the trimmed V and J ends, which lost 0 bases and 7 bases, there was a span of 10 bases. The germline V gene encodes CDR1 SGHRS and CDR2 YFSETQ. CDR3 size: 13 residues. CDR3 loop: CASSLADSLEAFF. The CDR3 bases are TGCGCCAGCAGCTTGGCGGACAGCCTTGAAGCTTTCTTT. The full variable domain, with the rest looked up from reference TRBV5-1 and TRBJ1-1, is KAGVTQTPRYLIKTRGQQVTLSCSPISGHRSVSWYQQTPGQGLQFLFEYFSETQRNKGNFPGRFSGRQFSNSRSEMNVSTLELGDSALYLCASSLADSLEAFFGQGTRLTVV.

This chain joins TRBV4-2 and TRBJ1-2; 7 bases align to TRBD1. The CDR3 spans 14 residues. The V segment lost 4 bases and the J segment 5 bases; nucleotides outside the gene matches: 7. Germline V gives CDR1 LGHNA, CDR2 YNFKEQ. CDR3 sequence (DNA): TGTGCCAGCAGCCTCTCTCTGACAGGGTATGGCTACACCTTC. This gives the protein CASSLSLTGYGYTF.

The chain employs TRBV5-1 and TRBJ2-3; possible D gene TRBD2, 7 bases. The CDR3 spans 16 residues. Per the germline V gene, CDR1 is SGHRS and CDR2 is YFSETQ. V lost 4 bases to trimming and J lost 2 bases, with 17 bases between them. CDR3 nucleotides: TGCGCCAGCAGCCCGGGGGCTAGCGGAGCCACAGATACGCAGTATTTT. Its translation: CASSPGASGATDTQYF. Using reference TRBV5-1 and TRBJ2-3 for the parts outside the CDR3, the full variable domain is KAGVTQTPRYLIKTRGQQVTLSCSPISGHRSVSWYQQTPGQGLQFLFEYFSETQRNKGNFPGRFSGRQFSNSRSEMNVSTLELGDSALYLCASSPGASGATDTQYFGPGTRLTVL.

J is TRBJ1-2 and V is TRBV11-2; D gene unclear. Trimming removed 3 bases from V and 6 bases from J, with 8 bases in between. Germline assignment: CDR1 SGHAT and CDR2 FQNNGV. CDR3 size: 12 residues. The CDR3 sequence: CASSFYGDGYTF. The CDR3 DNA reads TGTGCCAGCAGCTTCTACGGGGATGGCTACACCTTC.

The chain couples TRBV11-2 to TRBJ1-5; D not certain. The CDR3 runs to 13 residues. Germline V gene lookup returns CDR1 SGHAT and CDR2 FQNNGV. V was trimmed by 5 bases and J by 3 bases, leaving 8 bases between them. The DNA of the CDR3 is TGTGCCAGCAGCCCAGGTCTCAATCAGCCCCAGCATTTT. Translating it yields CASSPGLNQPQHF.